This paragraph covers one T cell receptor (beta chain) sequence. At one boundary the junction diverges from the germline segment, which might be a read error. TCRdb reanalyzed the PCR reads via MiXCR. The data contain 25,000 to 35,000 clones, approximately 25% of them singletons. Patients were all untreated before their thyroid surgery. CDR1 is MNHEY, CDR2 SMNVEV, per germline (reference sequence). The CDR3 is 14 amino acids. This specimen belongs to a study of metastatic and nonmetastatic thyroid tumors. Study in general: Thyroid patients, malignant and benign, had repertoires compared across blood and tumor or nodule tissue.

The origin of this receptor is a female donor with papillary thyroid cancer or a benign thyroid nodule (not recorded which). Some clones in this sample may be carry-over from other donors' samples. The chain joins TRBV27 to TRBJ2-2; D remains unclear. Sequences were obtained from blood. The DNA of the CDR3 is TGTGCCAGCAGTCAGATAGTAAACAACGGGGAGCTGTTTTTT. It encodes CASSQIVNNGELFF.